This T cell receptor beta chain was identified during a study of blood T cell repertoires in COVID-19. The assay was immunoSEQ multiplex PCR, and TCRdb's table has in-frame clones only and misses some. The sample lists 250,000 to 300,000 clones; roughly 85% were seen once. Germline trimming cut 5 bases from V and 6 bases from J; bases unmatched to any gene: 13. Germline CDR1 reads MNHNY; CDR2 reads SVGAGI (reference sequence). CDR3 length: 17 amino acids. The V and J genes are TRBV6-6 and TRBJ2-3; 11 nucleotides line up with TRBD2. The sample comprised PBMCs or T cells enriched from blood (not recorded which). The sequence derives from a man between 40 and 49 years old who had been exposed to COVID-19. In nucleotides, the CDR3 is TGTGCCAGCAGTCCCCACCCACTAGCGGGAGTGGGGGATACGCAGTATTTT. Amino acid sequence: CASSPHPLAGVGDTQYF.